The rows below give T cell receptor beta chains drawn from one sample of a study of blood T cell repertoires in COVID-19. The table came from immunoSEQ multiplex PCR; TCRdb's copy has only in-frame clones and leaves some out. In the table there are about 300,000 clones, nearly 90% of which are singletons. The specimen was PBMCs or T cells enriched from blood (not recorded which). Receptors originate from a woman aged 45-65 years who had been exposed to COVID-19. The CDR3 runs from the conserved cysteine through the conserved F or W. Each record gives: clone size, J gene, V gene, D gene, CDR3 DNA, CDR3 protein. The D gene is left open where the match is weak. Clone sizes are given selectively: once, few, many, or a class where the clone is expanded.

>NA|TRBJ2-3|TRBV7-9|TRBD1
TGTGCCAGCAGCTTAGTTTGGGGACAGCACCGCACAGATACGCAGTATTTT
CASSLVWGQHRTDTQYF
>NA|TRBJ2-2|TRBV19|NA
TGTGCCAGTAGCCCAGTTATCCAGGGTCCCGGGGAGCTGTTTTTT
CASSPVIQGPGELFF
>NA|TRBJ1-4|TRBV18|NA
TGTGCCAGCTCACCGGGAGGGAAGACTAATGAAAAACTGTTTTTT
CASSPGGKTNEKLFF
>NA|TRBJ2-3|TRBV5-6|TRBD1
TGTGCCAGCAGCTTGCTTCCGGGACAGATCACAGATACGCAGTATTTT
CASSLLPGQITDTQYF
>NA|TRBJ2-3|TRBV28|TRBD2
TGTGCCAGCAGTTTATCGCCGGGCCGGGGGGGCAGGGTCTCTACGCAGTATTTT
CASSLSPGRGGRVSTQYF
>NA|TRBJ1-1|TRBV3-1/TRBV3-2|TRBD1
TGTGCCAGCAGCCACCGGACAGGGGAAGCTTTCTTT
CASSHRTGEAFF
>NA|TRBJ1-2|TRBV11-2|NA
TGTGCCAGCAGCTTAGGGAGGGCAGGAAGCTATGGCTACACCTTC
CASSLGRAGSYGYTF
>NA|TRBJ1-2|TRBV7-6|NA
TGTGCCAGCAGCGAAGGGGAGGGCTGGGGCGGCTACACCTTC
CASSEGEGWGGYTF
>NA|TRBJ2-1|TRBV11-3|NA
TGTGCCAGCAGCTTAGTAGACAATGAGCAGTTCTTC
CASSLVDNEQFF
>NA|TRBJ2-7|TRBV27|NA
TGTGCCAGCAGGGCCGGCAGGGGAACCTACGAGCAGTACTTC
CASRAGRGTYEQYF
>NA|TRBJ2-5|TRBV11-2|TRBD2
TGTGCCAGCAGCTTCGGACTAGCGGGGGGCCAAGAGACCCAGTACTTC
CASSFGLAGGQETQYF
>NA|TRBJ2-2|TRBV9|NA
TGTGCCAGCAGCGTAGCCAGTTACACCGGGGAGCTGTTTTTT
CASSVASYTGELFF
>few|TRBJ1-2|TRBV18|TRBD1
TGTGCCAGCTCACCGACAGGGGGCGTTGACTATGGCTACACCTTC
CASSPTGGVDYGYTF
>NA|TRBJ2-7|TRBV18|TRBD1
TGTGCCAGCTCAGGCCCGGGACAGGGCTACGAGCAGTACTTC
CASSGPGQGYEQYF
>NA|TRBJ1-1|TRBV14|NA
TGTGCCAGCAGCCCCAGGGGCTCGGCTGCCCGGGAAGCTTTCTTT
CASSPRGSAAREAFF
>NA|TRBJ1-4|TRBV30|NA
TGTGCCTGGAATAGACCGTCGCGGGAAAAACTGTTTTTT
CAWNRPSREKLFF
>NA|TRBJ2-7|TRBV28|TRBD1
TGTGCCAGCAGCGGAACCGGGACAGGGTTCTACGAGCAGTACTTC
CASSGTGTGFYEQYF
>NA|TRBJ1-4|TRBV24-1|NA
TGTGCCACCAGTGATCCTTCGGGGTCCAATGAAAAACTGTTTTTT
CATSDPSGSNEKLFF
>NA|TRBJ1-3|TRBV5-4|TRBD1
TGTGCCAGCAGCCGGGACAGGAGCTCTGGAAACACCATATATTTT
CASSRDRSSGNTIYF
>few|TRBJ2-3|TRBV6-4|TRBD2
TGTGCCAGCAGTGACACTAGCGGGGGGGCAGATACGCAGTATTTT
CASSDTSGGADTQYF
>NA|TRBJ2-7|TRBV3-1/TRBV3-2|TRBD2
TGTGCCAGCAGCCAGGGGACCGGGACTAGCATCTACGAGCAGTACTTC
CASSQGTGTSIYEQYF
>few|TRBJ1-1|TRBV6-5|NA
TGTGCCAGCGGGAGGGTGACAGGTAACACTGAAGCTTTCTTT
CASGRVTGNTEAFF
>NA|TRBJ1-6|TRBV19|TRBD1
TGTGCCAGTAGTACAAGGACAGGGAAGGGGAATTCACCCCTCCACTTT
CASSTRTGKGNSPLHF